These 10 T cell receptor beta chains share one sample of origin, sequenced in a study of early T cells in non-severe SARS-CoV-2 infection. TCRdb itself ran the 5' RACE reads through MiXCR, one entry per CDR3 protein. The table includes approximately 50,000 distinct CDR3 sequences, roughly 8% detected once. Material for sequencing was whole blood. The receptors were gathered from an adult who was a healthcare worker with PCR-confirmed SARS-CoV-2 infection or an uninfected control (not recorded which).

This sequence joins TRBV7-9 and TRBJ2-1; 7 bases are shared with TRBD2. Germline lookup yields CDR1 SEHNR and CDR2 FQNEAQ (reference sequence). The length of the CDR3 is 13 residues. V was pared by 4 bases and J by 5 bases, with 2 bases of the junction left unmatched. The CDR3 nucleotides are TGTGCCAGCAGCTCTAGCGGAAACAATGAGCAGTTCTTC. Its protein is CASSSSGNNEQFF.

At least ten counts were recorded for this clonotype. J is TRBJ2-2 and V is TRBV5-1; TRBD2 matches 9 bases. CDR3 length: 16 residues. V lost 3 bases and J lost 0; bases outside the gene matches: 3. Germline CDR1 is SGHRS and CDR2 is YFSETQ. CDR3 coding DNA: TGCGCCAGCAGCTCTGGCGGGGGGGCGAACACCGGGGAGCTGTTTTTT. The encoded protein is CASSSGGGANTGELFF.

This clonotype showed up many times. The chain uses TRBV5-1 and TRBJ2-3; no definite D call. The CDR3 consists of 15 residues. V gave up 8 bases and J gave up 6 bases, with 22 bases separating them. Germline CDR1 SGHRS, CDR2 YFSETQ. The CDR3 bases are TGCGCCAGGACGTCAACGGTCCTCATGGGCGATACGCAGTATTTT. It codes for CARTSTVLMGDTQYF. Combining the CDR3 with reference TRBV5-1 and TRBJ2-3 gives the whole variable domain KAGVTQTPRYLIKTRGQQVTLSCSPISGHRSVSWYQQTPGQGLQFLFEYFSETQRNKGNFPGRFSGRQFSNSRSEMNVSTLELGDSALYLCARTSTVLMGDTQYFGPGTRLTVL.

This clonotype was counted at least ten times. This chain connects TRBV5-6 to TRBJ2-3; TRBD1 or TRBD2 may be the D gene (5 bases each). V was pared by 3 bases and J by 7 bases, with 18 bases between. Germline V gene data show CDR1 as SGHDT and CDR2 as YYEEEE. CDR3 size: 15 residues. As DNA, the CDR3 is TGTGCCAGCAGCTCCGCCGGGACGGCTGAACATACGCAGTATTTT. Residues: CASSSAGTAEHTQYF.

This clonotype was seen a handful of times. J is TRBJ2-5 and V is TRBV9, with 13 bases lining up with TRBD2. Germline V gene data show CDR1 as SGDLS and CDR2 as YYNGEE. Trimming removed 4 bases from V and 5 bases from J; junction bases left unmatched: 8. The CDR3 loop spans 16 amino acids. The CDR3 region is CASSPGLAGAGETQYF. The CDR3 region has the DNA TGTGCCAGCAGCCCAGGACTAGCGGGGGCTGGCGAGACCCAGTACTTC.

At least ten counts were recorded for this clonotype. The genes are TRBV7-6 and TRBJ2-1; 10 bases agree with TRBD2. The CDR3 runs 14 residues. The ends lost 6 bases at V and 9 bases at J; junction bases unmatched: 8. Germline V CDR1 and CDR2: SGHVS, FNYEAQ. Here the CDR3 reads CASSPGLAIFEQFF. The CDR3 DNA reads as TGTGCCAGCAGTCCGGGACTAGCGATTTTTGAGCAGTTCTTC.

The chain recombines TRBV6-2 or TRBV6-3 with TRBJ2-1; either TRBD1 or TRBD2 may supply D (6 bases each). From germline, CDR1 is MNHEY and CDR2 SVGEGT. V gave up 5 bases and J gave up 0 bases, with 14 bases separating them. The CDR3 contains 16 residues. DNA for the CDR3: TGTGCCAGCAGTCGGCCGGGGGCGGGCTCCTACAATGAGCAGTTCTTC. Residues: CASSRPGAGSYNEQFF.

This chain uses TRBV9 with TRBJ2-1; D is unresolved. The CDR3 contains 15 residues. V gave up 0 bases and J gave up 0 bases, with 7 bases separating them. The germline CDR1 and CDR2 sequences are SGDLS and YYNGEE. CDR3 bases: TGTGCCAGCAGCGTAGTAGCAGTCTCCTACAATGAGCAGTTCTTC. As protein: CASSVVAVSYNEQFF.

The chain carries TRBV6-1 and TRBJ2-7, with D possibly TRBD1 on 6 matching bases. The CDR3 consists of 16 residues. Deletions cut 2 bases from V and 0 bases from J, with 14 bases between. Looked up from germline, CDR1 is MNHNS and CDR2 is SASEGT. The CDR3 DNA sequence: TGTGCCAGCAGTGAATGGGGGCCTCAGAGCTCCTACGAGCAGTACTTC. Its protein is CASSEWGPQSSYEQYF.

This rearrangement joins TRBV11-2 to TRBJ1-2, with 11 bases matching TRBD1. The CDR3 has 16 amino acids. With V trimmed by 5 bases and J by 8 bases, 13 bases remained unmatched. Looked up from germline, CDR1 is SGHAT and CDR2 is FQNNGV. CDR3 in amino acids: CASSHGRRDRGSGYTF. CDR3 coding DNA: TGTGCCAGCAGCCACGGACGCCGGGACAGGGGGTCCGGCTACACCTTC.